This T cell receptor (beta chain) was recorded in a study of breast tumors, draining lymph nodes, adjacent tissues. The CDR3 contains 13 residues. CDR1 is SGHTS and CDR2 is YDEGEE in the germline V gene. Trimming cost V 3 bases and J 2 bases, with 9 bases left between them. Study-level findings and limits: Findings are consistent with lymph node origin and intratumoral expansion of most tumor T cells. The lymph node origin of tumor T cells was framed as consistent with a hypothesis, not demonstrated. Tumor and nontumor repertoires were significantly more similar in luminal-like than in basal-like breast cancer. Tumor TCR diversity was below lymph nodes but above nontumor tissue.

TCRdb analysed the multiplex PCR reads with MiXCR anew, one entry per CDR3 protein. There are tens of thousands of distinct CDR3 sequences in the sample; roughly 20% occur only once, and roughly 2.4% lies in the top ten. Axillary draining lymph nodes of breast cancer patients supplied the node samples. This clonotype was picked up many times. What it binds is not known. The source is a female donor with breast cancer. Some clones in this sample may be carry-over from other donors' samples. J is TRBJ2-7 and V is TRBV5-8; D remains unclear. Sequencing input: axillary lymph node tissue. The CDR3 reads CASSSWPPYEQYF. DNA of the CDR3: TGTGCCAGCAGCTCTTGGCCTCCCTACGAGCAGTACTTC.